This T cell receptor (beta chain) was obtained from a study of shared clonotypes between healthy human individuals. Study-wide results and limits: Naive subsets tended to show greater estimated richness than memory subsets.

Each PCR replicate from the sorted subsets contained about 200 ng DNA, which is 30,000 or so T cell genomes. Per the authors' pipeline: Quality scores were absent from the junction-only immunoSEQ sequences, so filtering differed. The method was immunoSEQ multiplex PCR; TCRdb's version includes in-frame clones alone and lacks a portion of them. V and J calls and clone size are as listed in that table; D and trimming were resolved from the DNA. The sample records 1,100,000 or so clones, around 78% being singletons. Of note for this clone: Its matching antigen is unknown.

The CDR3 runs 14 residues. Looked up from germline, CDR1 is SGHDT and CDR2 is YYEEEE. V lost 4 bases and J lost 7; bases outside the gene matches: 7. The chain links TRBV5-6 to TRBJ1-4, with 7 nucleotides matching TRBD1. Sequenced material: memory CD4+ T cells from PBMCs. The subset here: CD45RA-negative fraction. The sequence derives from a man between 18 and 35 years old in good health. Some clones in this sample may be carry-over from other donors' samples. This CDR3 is CASSRQGGTEKLFF. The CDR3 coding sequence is TGTGCCAGCAGCCGACAGGGAGGCACTGAAAAACTGTTTTTT.